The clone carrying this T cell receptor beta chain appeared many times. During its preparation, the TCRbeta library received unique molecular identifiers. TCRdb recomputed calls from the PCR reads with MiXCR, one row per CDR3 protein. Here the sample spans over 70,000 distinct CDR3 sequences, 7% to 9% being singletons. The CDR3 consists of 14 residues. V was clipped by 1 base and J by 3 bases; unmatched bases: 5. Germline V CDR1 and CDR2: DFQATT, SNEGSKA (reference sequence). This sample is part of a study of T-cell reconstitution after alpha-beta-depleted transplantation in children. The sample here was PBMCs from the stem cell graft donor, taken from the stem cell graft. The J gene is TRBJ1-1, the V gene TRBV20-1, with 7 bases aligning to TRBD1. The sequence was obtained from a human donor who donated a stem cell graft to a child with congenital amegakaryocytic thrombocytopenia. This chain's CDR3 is CSARGATGYTEAFF. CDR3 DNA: TGCAGTGCTAGAGGCGCGACAGGGTACACTGAAGCTTTCTTT.